One and the same sample provided the 25 T cell receptor beta chains below, sequenced in a study of low-dose radiotherapy and immunotherapy resistance in tumors. TRAV and TRBV primers primed cDNA for both TCRalpha and TCRbeta. TCRs underwent 20 PCR cycles of amplification with a constant-region primer and V-primer adapter. One entry per CDR3 protein, called by TCRdb with MiXCR from the reads. The sample records roughly 40,000 distinct CDR3 sequences, less than 30% being singletons. Time point noted: after trial treatment. Documented treatment: LDRT plus nivolumab, ipilimumab, low-dose cyclophosphamide and aspirin (RACIN trial). Sequencing used PBMCs, obtained after low-dose radiotherapy plus immunotherapy. These TCRs come from a male donor with prostate cancer.

This chain links TRBV9 with TRBJ2-1; 9 positions agree with TRBD1. The V segment lost 2 bases and the J segment 7 bases; nucleotides outside the gene matches: 4. Germline lookup yields CDR1 SGDLS and CDR2 YYNGEE. The CDR3 length is 14 residues. Written as DNA, the CDR3 is TGTGCCAGCAGCGTCGGGACAGGGTTTAATGAGCAGTTCTTC. This codes for CASSVGTGFNEQFF.

The sample holds many counts of this clonotype. The chain uses TRBV15 and TRBJ2-7; 7 bases map to TRBD2. Trimming removed 1 base from V and 2 bases from J; junction bases left unmatched: 8. CDR1 and CDR2 from the germline V gene are LNHNV and YYDKDF (reference sequence). CDR3 length: 16 residues. The CDR3 DNA follows: TGTGCCACCAGCAGAGGGGGTCTAGCGGACGCCTACGAGCAGTACTTC. Encoded protein: CATSRGGLADAYEQYF.

This clonotype has at least ten counts. The chain uses TRBV5-1 and TRBJ2-1; D ambiguous. The CDR3 consists of 13 residues. CDR1 is SGHRS and CDR2 is YFSETQ in the germline V gene. V gave up 4 bases and J gave up 5 bases, with 10 bases separating them. This CDR3 reads CASSGYPNNEQFF. In DNA, the CDR3 is TGCGCCAGCAGCGGTTACCCCAACAATGAGCAGTTCTTC. Variable domain in full (rest from reference TRBV5-1 and TRBJ2-1): KAGVTQTPRYLIKTRGQQVTLSCSPISGHRSVSWYQQTPGQGLQFLFEYFSETQRNKGNFPGRFSGRQFSNSRSEMNVSTLELGDSALYLCASSGYPNNEQFFGPGTRLTVL.

This clonotype occurred many times. The chain links TRBV5-5 to TRBJ2-7, with D perhaps matching TRBD1 (6 bases). V lost 4 bases to trimming and J lost 3 bases, with 14 bases between them. Germline CDR1 and CDR2: SGHKS and YYEKEE (reference sequence). The CDR3 totals 14 residues. CDR3 residues: CASSHTGTFYEQYF. The CDR3 bases are TGTGCCAGCAGCCATACCGGGACATTCTACGAGCAGTACTTC.

V gene TRBV11-3 combines with J gene TRBJ2-3, with TRBD2 identical over 10 bases. Per germline, CDR1 SGHNT and CDR2 YENEEA. Trimming removed 5 bases from V and 6 bases from J; junction bases left unmatched: 11. The CDR3 consists of 16 residues. CDR3 amino acids: CASSQRLAGAGDTQYF. CDR3 nucleotides: TGTGCCAGCAGCCAACGCCTAGCGGGGGCCGGGGATACGCAGTATTTT.

This clonotype has just a few counts. The chain couples TRBV28 to TRBJ1-1, with 7 bases lining up with TRBD1. The CDR3 covers 17 residues. Germline CDR1 is MDHEN and CDR2 is SYDVKM. Trimming removed 4 bases from V and 0 bases from J; junction bases left unmatched: 11. CDR3: CASSSPHRQGLNTEAFF. The CDR3 nucleotides read TGTGCCAGCAGTTCCCCCCATCGACAGGGACTGAACACTGAAGCTTTCTTT.

This clonotype showed up many times. V and J are TRBV5-1 and TRBJ2-7; 11 bases are a match to TRBD1. Germline CDR1 is SGHRS and CDR2 is YFSETQ. The CDR3 length is 16 residues. With 0 bases clipped from V and 2 bases from J, the junction kept 4 bases outside the gene matches. Here the CDR3 reads CASSLEGQGVAYEQYF. CDR3 nucleotides: TGCGCCAGCAGCTTGGAGGGACAGGGGGTCGCCTACGAGCAGTACTTC.

This chain links TRBV30 with TRBJ2-3; tentatively, D is TRBD2 (5 bases). CDR3 length: 18 residues. The germline CDR1 and CDR2 sequences are GTSNPN and SVGIG (reference sequence). V was cut by 2 bases and J by 4 bases, with 25 bases left in between. The CDR3 here is CAWSLSTRVGNLPDTQYF. The CDR3 DNA sequence: TGTGCCTGGAGTCTATCGACCCGGGTCGGGAACCTCCCAGATACGCAGTATTTT.

The chain recombines TRBV5-1 with TRBJ2-3; TRBD2 matches 7 bases. J lost 5 bases, V lost 4 bases, and 7 bases had no gene match. Germline CDR1 and CDR2: SGHRS and YFSETQ. There are 14 residues in the CDR3. CDR3 coding DNA: TGCGCCAGCAGCCACGGTGGGGGGGAAGATACGCAGTATTTT. It yields the protein CASSHGGGEDTQYF. Full variable domain (missing parts from reference TRBV5-1 and TRBJ2-3): KAGVTQTPRYLIKTRGQQVTLSCSPISGHRSVSWYQQTPGQGLQFLFEYFSETQRNKGNFPGRFSGRQFSNSRSEMNVSTLELGDSALYLCASSHGGGEDTQYFGPGTRLTVL.

This clonotype was detected many times. The chain is built from TRBV7-3 and TRBJ1-2, with a possible D match to TRBD1 (5 bases). V was shortened by 1 base and J by 8 bases, with 8 bases between the two germline ends. The CDR3 runs 12 residues. CDR1 is SGHTA and CDR2 is FQGTGA in the germline V gene. The CDR3 sequence is CASSLNGDGYTF. CDR3 nucleotides: TGTGCCAGCAGCTTAAATGGGGACGGCTACACCTTC.

This clonotype was counted ten times or more. This sequence joins TRBV5-6 and TRBJ2-3, with D hard to call. This CDR3 spans 13 amino acids. Trimming left V 1 base short and J 5 bases short, with 8 bases between. Germline V gives CDR1 SGHDT, CDR2 YYEEEE. CDR3 nucleotide sequence: TGTGCCAGCAGCTTGAAGGGTGTAGATACGCAGTATTTT. This encodes CASSLKGVDTQYF. Full variable domain (missing parts from reference TRBV5-6 and TRBJ2-3): DAGVTQSPTHLIKTRGQQVTLRCSPKSGHDTVSWYQQALGQGPQFIFQYYEEEERQRGNFPDRFSGHQFPNYSSELNVNALLLGDSALYLCASSLKGVDTQYFGPGTRLTVL.

In its sample, this clonotype was seen many times. The chain links TRBV19 to TRBJ2-7, with D maybe TRBD1 (5 bases). V was clipped by 6 bases and J by 7 bases, with 22 bases between them. This CDR3 has 15 amino acids. Germline CDR1 LNHDA, CDR2 SQIVND (reference sequence). This chain's CDR3 is CASRRGAGFLEEQYF. The CDR3, as DNA: TGTGCCAGTAGGAGAGGTGCAGGGTTCTTAGAGGAGCAGTACTTC.

This clonotype was detected many times. J is TRBJ2-4 and V is TRBV29-1; D might be TRBD2 (5 bases). The length of the CDR3 is 15 residues. The V gene's germline CDR1 is SQVTM and CDR2 ANQGSEA. The V end was cut by 6 bases, the J end by 2 bases, with 17 bases between. This CDR3 reads CSVTSGSSSKNIQYF. For the CDR3, the DNA is TGCAGCGTGACGAGCGGCAGTTCCTCCAAAAACATTCAGTACTTC.

This clonotype came up many times. CDR3 DNA: TGTGCCAGCAGTTACAAGGACAGCTTGAACACTGAAGCTTTCTTT. Its protein is CASSYKDSLNTEAFF. The chain couples TRBV6-2 or TRBV6-3 to TRBJ1-1; weak D call: TRBD1 (6 bases). Germline CDR1 and CDR2: MNHEY and SVGEGT. Trimming pared 2 bases from V and 0 bases from J, leaving 10 bases between. The CDR3 is made up of 15 amino acids.

The table lists this clonotype with many counts. The gene calls are TRBV5-5 and TRBJ2-2, with D tentatively TRBD1 (6 bases). CDR1 is SGHKS and CDR2 is YYEKEE in the germline V gene (reference sequence). The CDR3 is 15 residues long. Deletions cut 1 base from V and 0 bases from J, with 7 bases between. CDR3 nucleotide sequence: TGTGCCAGCAGCTTGACAGGGTCGAACACCGGGGAGCTGTTTTTT. Translated: CASSLTGSNTGELFF.

This clonotype occurred many times. The chain combines TRBV28 with TRBJ1-1; 7 nucleotides line up with TRBD1. V trimming: 8 bases; J trimming: 4 bases; junction bases outside the gene matches: 10. Germline loops: CDR1 MDHEN, CDR2 SYDVKM. CDR3 length: 14 residues. For the CDR3, the DNA is TGTGCCAGCGCTGAACAGGGGCGTTTCACTGAAGCTTTCTTT. Protein sequence: CASAEQGRFTEAFF. The full variable domain, completed using reference TRBV28 and TRBJ1-1, is DVKVTQSSRYLVKRTGEKVFLECVQDMDHENMFWYRQDPGLGLRLIYFSYDVKMKEKGDIPEGYSVSREKKERFSLILESASTNQTSMYLCASAEQGRFTEAFFGQGTRLTVV.

The V and J genes are TRBV5-4 and TRBJ2-3, with 7 bases lining up with TRBD1. Trimming at V came to 2 bases and at J to 11 bases, leaving 17 bases not matched to a gene. This CDR3 has 16 residues. Germline V gene lookup returns CDR1 SGHNT and CDR2 YYREEE (reference sequence). The CDR3 DNA is TGTGCCAGCAGCTTACAGGGGATCTACCCCACAGGTGGGCAGTATTTT. As protein: CASSLQGIYPTGGQYF.

This clonotype was counted at least ten times. The gene calls are TRBV28 and TRBJ2-7, with D possibly being TRBD2 (6 bases). This CDR3 comprises 12 residues. Germline values: CDR1 MDHEN, CDR2 SYDVKM. The V and J ends lost 4 bases and 9 bases respectively, with 13 bases between them. The CDR3 DNA sequence: TGTGCCAGCAGTTCAACCCGGGACTGGCAGTACTTC. Translated, it gives CASSSTRDWQYF.

This clonotype was seen once. The rearrangement links TRBV5-1 to TRBJ2-7, with D perhaps being TRBD1 or TRBD2 (6 bases each). Trimming shortened V by 4 bases and J by 2 bases, and 13 bases separated the two germline ends. There are 14 residues in the CDR3. Germline V gives CDR1 SGHRS, CDR2 YFSETQ. In DNA form, the CDR3 reads TGCGCCAGCAGCGGCGGGACACACACCTACGAGCAGTACTTC. Translation gives CASSGGTHTYEQYF.

This clonotype was seen once. V gene TRBV7-8 combines with J gene TRBJ2-7; 9 bases align to TRBD2. The germline V gene has CDR1 SGHVS and CDR2 FQNEAQ. The CDR3 loop spans 14 amino acids. V shed 5 bases, J shed 3 bases, and the junction held 5 bases outside the gene matches. This CDR3 is CASSRRTSDYEQYF. CDR3 nucleotide sequence: TGTGCCAGCAGCCGCAGGACTAGCGACTACGAGCAGTACTTC.

This clonotype was detected many times. The chain carries TRBV29-1 and TRBJ2-7, with 8 bases fitting TRBD2. Germline V lookup: CDR1 SQVTM, CDR2 ANQGSEA. The CDR3 contains 14 residues. The J segment lost 0 bases and the V segment lost 2 bases, leaving 3 bases of the junction unmatched. The CDR3 here is CSVEKRESSYEQYF. The CDR3 DNA follows: TGCAGCGTTGAAAAGCGGGAGAGCTCCTACGAGCAGTACTTC.

About this clonotype itself: The DNA is omitted, as the CDR3 cannot be located on it reliably, and the CDR3 follows TCRdb's listing. The chain recombines TRBV2 with TRBJ2-2; TRBD1 is the table's D call and was not checked against the DNA. The CDR3 comprises 16 residues, both ends counted. The germline V gene has CDR1 SNHLY and CDR2 FYNNEI. The CDR3 protein is CASRDRGNTGELFFFF.

This clonotype was observed at least ten times. This chain joins TRBV5-4 and TRBJ1-1; no clear D. This CDR3 contains 18 residues. Trimming pared 5 bases from V and 1 base from J, leaving 24 bases between. Germline-derived CDR1 and CDR2 are SGHNT and YYREEE (reference sequence). Here the CDR3 DNA reads TGTGCCAGCAGTAAAATCACTTTCGACGGTAGGACGAACACTGAAGCTTTCTTT. Its protein is CASSKITFDGRTNTEAFF.

This clonotype qualifies as medium-sized. The rearrangement uses TRBV28 and TRBJ2-7; 11 nucleotides agree with TRBD2. Germline loops: CDR1 MDHEN, CDR2 SYDVKM. V gave up 7 bases and J gave up 2 bases; unmatched junction bases: 13. This CDR3 has 17 amino acids. The chain's CDR3 is CASKGLAGGPGAYEQYF. For the CDR3, the DNA is TGTGCCAGCAAGGGATTAGCGGGAGGGCCGGGGGCCTACGAGCAGTACTTC.

This clonotype came up many times. The rearrangement joins TRBV5-1 to TRBJ2-1, with D maybe TRBD2 (6 bases). Trimming left V 5 bases short and J 5 bases short, with 17 bases between. CDR1 SGHRS and CDR2 YFSETQ come from the germline V gene. The CDR3 sequence is 15 residues long. CDR3 sequence reads: CASRSGVVNHNEQFF. CDR3 DNA: TGCGCCAGCAGATCGGGAGTAGTTAACCACAATGAGCAGTTCTTC.